This TCR beta chain was profiled in a study of siplizumab effects on memory and regulatory T cells. Study-wide results and caveats: Proliferating clones, CD4+ or CD8+, lacked an assignable naive or memory phenotype in roughly 80-97% of cases. A major contribution to the alloresponse seemed to be made by naive T cells, which seemed more diverse than memory cells.

Approximately 100,000 TCR templates were measured in each sample. Data came from immunoSEQ multiplex PCR; TCRdb stores just in-frame clones and leaves some out. The sample has fewer than 130,000 clones, around nine tenths seen once; the top ten hold approximately 1.2%. For this clone: No antigen is known for it.

The junction had 5 bases not matched to a gene; V was cut back by 4 bases and J by 7 bases. There are 15 residues in the CDR3. The germline V gene encodes CDR1 SGHVS and CDR2 FQNEAQ. The specimen was CD4+ T cells sorted from blood. The TCR comes from a human donor in good health. V usage is TRBV7-8 and J usage is TRBJ1-4; 11 bases fit TRBD1. In DNA, the CDR3 is TGTGCCAGCAGCTATAGGGACAGGGGGTTTGAAAAACTGTTTTTT. Amino acids: CASSYRDRGFEKLFF.